This record looks at one T cell receptor beta chain sequence and its context. This sample was included in a study of siplizumab effects on memory and regulatory T cells. Sequencing was performed with immunoSEQ multiplex PCR; in TCRdb, only in-frame clones are kept and a portion is missing. This sample has 26,000 or so clones, with roughly 82% found just once. The germline gives CDR1 SGHAT, CDR2 FQNNGV. This CDR3 spans 14 amino acids. Trimming removed 0 bases from V and 6 bases from J, with 11 bases in between. Sequenced input: memory CD4+ T cells sorted from blood. The genes are TRBV11-2 and TRBJ2-5, with a tentative D call TRBD1 (5 bases). This receptor was taken from a human donor in good health. DNA of the CDR3: TGTGCCAGCAGCTTAGATGGGCAGGGCCAGACCCAGTACTTC. Its protein product is CASSLDGQGQTQYF.